This T cell receptor beta chain emerged from a study of T-cell reconstitution after alpha-beta-depleted transplantation in children. With regard to this clonotype: Its antigen remains unknown.

Preparation of the TCRbeta library involved a method that used unique molecular identifiers. A single record per CDR3 protein comes from TCRdb applying MiXCR to the PCR reads. The table shows approximately 630,000 distinct CDR3 sequences, with about 12% occurring only once. Regarding the study as a whole: Day-60 TCRbeta diversity that was high in some patients was derived from surviving recipient T cells and thymic progenitors. Newly generated T cells supplied most T-cell counts and diversity one year post-transplant.

This CDR3 contains 16 residues. V gave up 4 bases and J gave up 6 bases; unmatched junction bases: 10. Germline lookup yields CDR1 SGHRS and CDR2 YFSETQ. The receptor comes from a girl aged 2 to 10 with congenital amegakaryocytic thrombocytopenia, due to receive a stem cell transplant. The chain joins TRBV5-1 to TRBJ2-2, with 9 bases matching TRBD1. The specimen comprised PBMCs, sampled before TCRalphabeta/CD19-depleted stem cell transplant. The chain's CDR3 is CASSPLGTGKAGELFF. The CDR3 region has the DNA TGCGCCAGCAGCCCTCTCGGGACAGGGAAGGCCGGGGAGCTGTTTTTT.